This T cell receptor beta chain originates from a study of T cell responses to AZD1222 COVID-19 vaccine. Study in general: Recipients boosted at about 4 weeks or about 12 weeks are pooled.

General observations from the study: Seropositivity was recorded at baseline in only 5 or 6 AZD1222 recipients. Donors were chiefly white British, with a greater number of females, and clonal diversity was perhaps underestimated. Every sample of the repertoires postdated the peak T cell response.

The table came from immunoSEQ multiplex PCR; TCRdb's copy has only in-frame clones and leaves some out. The sample shows over 90,000 clones, approximately 88% of them seen only once. About this clone: What it binds is unknown.

There are 13 residues in the CDR3. The germline V and J ends were trimmed by 0 bases and 12 bases, with 15 bases remaining between them. CDR1 and CDR2 from the germline V gene are LGHDT and YNNKEL (reference sequence). The V and J genes are TRBV3-1 (or the pseudogene TRBV3-2) and TRBJ2-7; D ambiguous. The input for sequencing was peripheral blood, taken on day 0 of AZD1222 vaccination. This TCR came from an adult in good health. CDR3 protein: CASSQDINRPAYF. The CDR3 nucleotides are TGTGCCAGCAGCCAAGATATTAACCGACCCGCGTACTTC.